The source of this T cell receptor beta chain is a study of shared clonotypes between healthy human individuals. Findings and limits, study-wide: Clonotypes not shared had lower generation probabilities than those common to all four donors. Only a few donors were included, so the genetic and exposure-history diversity represented was limited.

CD45RO negativity and positive selection for CCR7 defined naive CD8 cells, a population that excluded terminally differentiated effector memory CD45RA+ cells. Splitting of each subset's genomic DNA was done evenly across several immunoSEQ plates. Original processing notes: Quality scores were absent from the junction-only immunoSEQ sequences, so filtering differed. Only in-frame clones appear in the TCRdb table, and some are missing; sequencing was by immunoSEQ multiplex PCR. The D gene and trimming were derived from the DNA, and the V and J assignments and clone size from that table. Here the sample spans about 2,200,000 clones, just over 90% being singletons. The germline V gene has CDR1 SGDLS and CDR2 YYNGEE. V gave up 2 bases and J gave up 2 bases, with 20 bases separating them. The CDR3 is 18 amino acids. Of note for this clone: Its antigen remains unidentified.

The chain is built from TRBV9 and TRBJ1-3; weak D call: TRBD1 (5 bases). The sample was naive CD8+ T cells from PBMCs. This receptor was obtained from a young man in good health. Some clones in this sample may be carry-over from other donors' samples. The DNA for the CDR3 is TGTGCCAGCAGCGTCACTCGGCGGTTGGAGGGGCCTGGAAACACCATATATTTT. Its translation is CASSVTRRLEGPGNTIYF.